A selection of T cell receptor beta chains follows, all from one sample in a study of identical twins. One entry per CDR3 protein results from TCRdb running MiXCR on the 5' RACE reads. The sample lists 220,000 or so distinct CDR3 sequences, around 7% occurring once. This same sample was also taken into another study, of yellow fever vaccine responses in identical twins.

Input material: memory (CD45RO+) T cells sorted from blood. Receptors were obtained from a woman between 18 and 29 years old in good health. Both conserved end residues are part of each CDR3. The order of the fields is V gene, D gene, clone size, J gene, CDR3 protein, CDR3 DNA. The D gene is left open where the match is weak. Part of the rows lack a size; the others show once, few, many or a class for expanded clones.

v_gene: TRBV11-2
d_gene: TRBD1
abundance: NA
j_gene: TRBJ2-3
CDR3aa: CASSITGTGGSDTQYF
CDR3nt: TGTGCCAGCAGCATAACCGGGACAGGGGGCTCAGATACGCAGTATTTT

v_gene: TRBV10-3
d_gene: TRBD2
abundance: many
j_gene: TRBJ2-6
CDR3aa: CAISESLAGAGANVLTF
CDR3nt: TGTGCCATCAGTGAGTCTTTAGCGGGGGCTGGGGCCAACGTCCTGACTTTC

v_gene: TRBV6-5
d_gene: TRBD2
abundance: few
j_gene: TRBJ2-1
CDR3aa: CASSYSSGGSIYNEQFF
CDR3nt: TGTGCCAGCAGTTACTCGAGCGGCGGGAGCATCTACAATGAGCAGTTCTTC

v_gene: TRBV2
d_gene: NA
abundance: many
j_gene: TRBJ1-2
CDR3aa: CASMGSFQANYGYTF
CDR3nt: TGTGCCAGCATGGGGAGTTTCCAAGCTAACTATGGCTACACCTTC

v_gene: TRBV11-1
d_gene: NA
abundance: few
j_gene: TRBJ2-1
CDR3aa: CASSLGVGGPSSYNEQFF
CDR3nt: TGTGCCAGCAGCTTAGGTGTCGGAGGCCCGAGCTCCTACAATGAGCAGTTCTTC

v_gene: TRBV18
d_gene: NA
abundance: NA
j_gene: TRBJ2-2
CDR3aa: CASSPPGAQAGELFF
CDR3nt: TGTGCCAGCTCACCCCCGGGGGCGCAAGCCGGGGAGCTGTTTTTT

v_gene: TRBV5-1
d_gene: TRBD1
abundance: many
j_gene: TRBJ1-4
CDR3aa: CASRQTGTEEKLFF
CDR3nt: TGCGCCAGCAGGCAAACCGGGACAGAGGAAAAACTGTTTTTT

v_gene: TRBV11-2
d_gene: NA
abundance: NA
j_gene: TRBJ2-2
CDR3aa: CASSLGGSYNTGELFF
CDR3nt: TGTGCCAGCAGCTTAGGGGGTTCTTATAACACCGGGGAGCTGTTTTTT

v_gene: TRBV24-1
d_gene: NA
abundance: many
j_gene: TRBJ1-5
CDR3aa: CATSDTGQSNQPQHF
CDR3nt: TGTGCCACCAGTGATACCGGACAGAGCAATCAGCCCCAGCATTTT

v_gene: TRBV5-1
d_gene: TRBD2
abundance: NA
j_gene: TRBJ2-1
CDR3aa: CASSETSGGADEQFF
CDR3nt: TGCGCCAGCTCCGAGACTAGCGGGGGGGCGGATGAGCAGTTCTTC

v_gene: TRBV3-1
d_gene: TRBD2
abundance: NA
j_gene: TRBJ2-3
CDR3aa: CASSQDRTSGGSGDTQYF
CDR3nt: TGTGCCAGCAGCCAAGATAGGACTAGCGGGGGGTCCGGAGATACGCAGTATTTT

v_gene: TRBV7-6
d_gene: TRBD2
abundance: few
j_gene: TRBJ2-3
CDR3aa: CASSALRGATDTQYF
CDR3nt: TGTGCCAGCAGCGCTCTGCGGGGGGCAACAGATACGCAGTATTTT

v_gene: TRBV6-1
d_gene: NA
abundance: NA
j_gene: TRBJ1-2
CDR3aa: CASSEAQNRLETF
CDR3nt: TGTGCCAGCAGTGAAGCGCAGAACAGGTTAGAGACCTTC

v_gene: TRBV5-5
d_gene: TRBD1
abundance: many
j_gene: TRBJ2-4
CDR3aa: CASSFNVGQGFGKNIQYF
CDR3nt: TGTGCCAGCAGCTTCAATGTGGGACAGGGGTTCGGCAAAAACATTCAGTACTTC

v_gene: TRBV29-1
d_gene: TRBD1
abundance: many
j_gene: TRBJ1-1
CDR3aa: CSVVGTDEAFF
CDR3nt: TGCAGCGTTGTAGGGACAGATGAAGCTTTCTTT

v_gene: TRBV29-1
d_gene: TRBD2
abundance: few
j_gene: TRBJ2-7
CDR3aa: CSVQSGRTYEQYF
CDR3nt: TGCAGCGTACAGAGCGGGAGGACCTACGAGCAGTACTTC

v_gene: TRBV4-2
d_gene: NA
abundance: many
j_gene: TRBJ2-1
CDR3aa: CASEFGNEQFF
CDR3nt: TGTGCCAGCGAGTTTGGCAATGAGCAGTTCTTC

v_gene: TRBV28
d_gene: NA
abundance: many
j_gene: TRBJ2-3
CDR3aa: CASSSTGKGTQYF
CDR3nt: TGTGCCAGCAGTTCTACAGGAAAGGGAACGCAGTATTTT

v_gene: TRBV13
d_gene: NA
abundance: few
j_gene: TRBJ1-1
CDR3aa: CASSRALDTEAFF
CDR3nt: TGTGCCAGCAGCAGGGCCCTCGACACTGAAGCTTTCTTT